This is a list of T cell receptor beta chains from one sample in a study of T cell responses to AZD1222 COVID-19 vaccine. Here immunoSEQ multiplex PCR was the method, and the copy in TCRdb shows in-frame clones only, minus some. This sample has 150,000 to 200,000 clones, with around 92% found just once. The material was peripheral blood, obtained 28 days after the second AZD1222 dose. The origin of the receptors is an adult who received the AZD1222 COVID-19 vaccine. Each CDR3 is given with its conserved first and last residue. A D gene is named only where the DNA matches it firmly. Size tells how often a clone was seen (once, few, many) or the class of an expanded clone, and some rows leave it out.

d_call clone_size j_call v_call cdr3_nt cdr3_aa
. . TRBJ1-1 TRBV29-1 TGCAGCGTTGATGATGGGGGAGCAGGGCCTTTGAACACTGAAGCTTTCTTT CSVDDGGAGPLNTEAFF
. . TRBJ1-2 TRBV5-4 TGTGCCAGCAGGAACGACAGGAGATCGAACTATGGCTACACCTTC CASRNDRRSNYGYTF
. . TRBJ1-2 TRBV6-5 TGTGCCAGCAGAGCCGGGAACGATGGCTACACCTTC CASRAGNDGYTF
TRBD1 . TRBJ1-5 TRBV4-1 TGCGCCAGCAGCCAAGGGTGGACAGGCTCCAATCAGCCCCAGCATTTT CASSQGWTGSNQPQHF
. . TRBJ2-7 TRBV6-2/TRBV6-3 TGTGCCAGCAGTTACTCGATTGGTACTCCGAGCTCCTACGAGCAGTACTTC CASSYSIGTPSSYEQYF
. . TRBJ2-7 TRBV2 TGTGCCAGCGGTGCCTCCTACGAGCAGTACTTC CASGASYEQYF
TRBD1 . TRBJ1-4 TRBV5-1 TGCGCCAGCAAGACAGGGGCAGCAACTAATGAAAAACTGTTTTTT CASKTGAATNEKLFF
TRBD1 . TRBJ1-4 TRBV5-1 TGCGCCAGCAGCCCGGGACAGGGTGCGGAAAAACTGTTTTTT CASSPGQGAEKLFF
. . TRBJ1-1 TRBV9 TGTGCCAGCAGCCCCAGTGGGGGGCTGAACACTGAAGCTTTCTTT CASSPSGGLNTEAFF
. once TRBJ2-7 TRBV10-2 TGCGCCAGCAGTGAGACTAGTTACTACGAGCAGTACTTC CASSETSYYEQYF
. . TRBJ1-2 TRBV18 TGTGCCAGCTCACCCGGACTGGCGGAGGCTGGCTACACCTTC CASSPGLAEAGYTF
. . TRBJ1-3 TRBV18 TGTGCCAGCTCACCTAAACAAGAACTTGGAAACACCATATATTTT CASSPKQELGNTIYF
. . TRBJ1-2 TRBV9 TGTGCCAGCAGCGTAGGGGCCAACTATGGCTACACCTTC CASSVGANYGYTF
. . TRBJ1-5 TRBV12-3/TRBV12-4 TGTGCCAGCAGTTTTGAGATCGGGTGGCCCCAGCATTTT CASSFEIGWPQHF
. once TRBJ2-1 TRBV11-3 TGTGCCAGCAGCCCCCACCACAGGTACAATGAGCAGTTCTTC CASSPHHRYNEQFF
TRBD1 . TRBJ1-2 TRBV27 TGTGCCAGCAGTCCCAACAGGGGTTTGGACTATGGCTACACCTTC CASSPNRGLDYGYTF
. . TRBJ1-5 TRBV5-4 TGTGCCAGCAGCCGGGACAGCAATCAGCCCCAGCATTTT CASSRDSNQPQHF
. . TRBJ1-1 TRBV12-3/TRBV12-4 TGTGCCAGCAGTGGACAGTTGTACACTGAAGCTTTCTTT CASSGQLYTEAFF
TRBD1 . TRBJ1-1 TRBV10-1 TGCGCCAGCAGTGAGTATCGCCTCGGACAGGCCAACACTGAAGCTTTCTTT CASSEYRLGQANTEAFF
. . TRBJ2-7 TRBV6-5 TGTGCCAGCAGTTCCCCCCCCGGGGGCCGCGACGAGCAGTACTTC CASSSPPGGRDEQYF
TRBD1 . TRBJ1-1 TRBV18 TGTGCCAGCTCATCGAGGACAGGTTTATTGGGGGACACTGAAGCTTTCTTT CASSSRTGLLGDTEAFF
TRBD1 . TRBJ1-5 TRBV19 TGTGCCAGTACTCTTTCCGGGACAGGGGGACTCAATCAGCCCCAGCATTTT CASTLSGTGGLNQPQHF
. few TRBJ2-7 TRBV3-1/TRBV3-2 TGTGCCAGCAGCCCTTCGATAGGGGAATCGGCCTACGAGCAGTACTTC CASSPSIGESAYEQYF
. . TRBJ1-1 TRBV6-5 TGTGCCAGCAGTCTAGGCTATGGGGATGAAGCTTTCTTT CASSLGYGDEAFF
TRBD1 . TRBJ1-1 TRBV29-1 TGCAGCGTTCAGTCTTCTGACAGGGGGATTTTGCCTGAAGCTTTCTTT CSVQSSDRGILPEAFF
. . TRBJ2-7 TRBV7-9 TGTGCCAGCAGCCATCCCCTCGGTAGCGCCGAGCAGTACTTC CASSHPLGSAEQYF
. . TRBJ1-6 TRBV10-3 TGTGCCATGGCATCAGGGGCCGATAATTCACCCCTCCACTTT CAMASGADNSPLHF
. . TRBJ2-1 TRBV14 TGTGCCAGCAGCCAAGTCTCCGGGGTCAATGAGCAGTTCTTC CASSQVSGVNEQFF
. . TRBJ1-6 TRBV7-8 TGTGCCAGCAGCCCCGGAGGGTATTCACCCCTCCACTTT CASSPGGYSPLHF
TRBD2 . TRBJ2-3 TRBV9 TGTGCCAGCAGCTTCCTAGCGGGGGGGAACACAGATACGCAGTATTTT CASSFLAGGNTDTQYF
. . TRBJ2-2 TRBV18 TGTGCCAGCTCACCGTACGTTAACATGGACGCGAACACCGGGGAGCTGTTTTTT CASSPYVNMDANTGELFF
TRBD2 . TRBJ2-2 TRBV16 TGTGCCAGCAGCCAATCGCGGGGGGCAAACACCGGGGAGCTGTTTTTT CASSQSRGANTGELFF
. . TRBJ1-3 TRBV6-6 TGTGCCAGCAGTTACGACAGACAAGGAAACACCATATATTTT CASSYDRQGNTIYF
. . TRBJ2-7 TRBV2 TGTGCCAGCAGTGAATACTACGAGCAGTACTTC CASSEYYEQYF
. . TRBJ1-2 TRBV9 TGTGCCAGCAGCGTAGGGGACGCACGAAACAACTATGGCTACACCTTC CASSVGDARNNYGYTF
TRBD2 . TRBJ2-5 TRBV7-9 TGTGCCAGCAGCGGTATTAGCGGGGGGAAAGAGACCCAGTACTTC CASSGISGGKETQYF
. . TRBJ1-1 TRBV7-9 TGTGCCAGCAGCTCTGGGCCCCCTCGGACTGAAGCTTTCTTT CASSSGPPRTEAFF
. . TRBJ2-3 TRBV7-9 TGTGCCAGCAGCTTTTTCCAGGGAGCAGATACGCAGTATTTT CASSFFQGADTQYF